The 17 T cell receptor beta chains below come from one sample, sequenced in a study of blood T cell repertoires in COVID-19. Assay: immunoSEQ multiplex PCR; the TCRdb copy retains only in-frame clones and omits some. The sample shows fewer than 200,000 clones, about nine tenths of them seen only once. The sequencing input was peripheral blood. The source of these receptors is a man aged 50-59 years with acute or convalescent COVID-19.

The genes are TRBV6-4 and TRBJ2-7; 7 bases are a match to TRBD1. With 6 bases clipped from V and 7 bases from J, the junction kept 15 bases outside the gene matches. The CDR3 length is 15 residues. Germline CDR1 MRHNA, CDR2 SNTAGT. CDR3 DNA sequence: TGTGCCAGCAGCGGACTCCGGGACAGCCCTATAGAGCAGTACTTC. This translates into CASSGLRDSPIEQYF.

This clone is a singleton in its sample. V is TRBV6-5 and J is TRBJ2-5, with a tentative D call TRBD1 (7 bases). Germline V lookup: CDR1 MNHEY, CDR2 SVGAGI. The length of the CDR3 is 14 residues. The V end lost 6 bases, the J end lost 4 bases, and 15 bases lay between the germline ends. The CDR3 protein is CASSAGQTGETQYF. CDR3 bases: TGTGCCAGCAGCGCGGGACAGACGGGAGAGACCCAGTACTTC.

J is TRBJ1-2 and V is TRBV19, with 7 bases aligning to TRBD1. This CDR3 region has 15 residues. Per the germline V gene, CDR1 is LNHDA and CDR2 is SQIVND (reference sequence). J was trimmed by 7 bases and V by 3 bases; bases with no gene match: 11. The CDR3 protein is CASSIPRDRDGGYTF. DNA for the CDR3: TGTGCCAGTAGTATCCCCCGAGACAGGGACGGTGGCTACACCTTC.

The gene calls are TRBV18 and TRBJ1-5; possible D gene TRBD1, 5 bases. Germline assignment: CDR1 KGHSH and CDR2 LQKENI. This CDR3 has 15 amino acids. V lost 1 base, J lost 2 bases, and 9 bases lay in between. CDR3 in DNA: TGTGCCAGCTCACCACAGGGAGGGGGCAATCAGCCCCAGCATTTT. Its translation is CASSPQGGGNQPQHF.

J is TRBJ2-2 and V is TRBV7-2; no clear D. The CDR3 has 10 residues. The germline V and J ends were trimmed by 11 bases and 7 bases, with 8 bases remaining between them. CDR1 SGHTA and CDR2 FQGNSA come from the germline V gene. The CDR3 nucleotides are TGTGCCGAGCTAGGCGGGGAGCTGTTTTTT. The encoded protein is CAELGGELFF.

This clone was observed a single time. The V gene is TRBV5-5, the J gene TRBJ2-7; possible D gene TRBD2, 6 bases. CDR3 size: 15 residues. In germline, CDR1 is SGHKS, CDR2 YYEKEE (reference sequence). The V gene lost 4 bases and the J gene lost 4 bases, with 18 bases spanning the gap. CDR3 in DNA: TGTGCCAGCAGCGCAGCCGGGACTTACTTGTACGAGCAGTACTTC. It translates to CASSAAGTYLYEQYF.

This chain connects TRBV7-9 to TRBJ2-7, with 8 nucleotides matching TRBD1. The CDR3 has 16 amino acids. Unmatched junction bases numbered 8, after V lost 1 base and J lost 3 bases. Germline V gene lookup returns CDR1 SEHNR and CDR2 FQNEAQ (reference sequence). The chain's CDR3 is CASSLEIGQGNYEQYF. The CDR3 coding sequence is TGTGCCAGCAGCTTAGAAATAGGACAGGGCAACTACGAGCAGTACTTC.

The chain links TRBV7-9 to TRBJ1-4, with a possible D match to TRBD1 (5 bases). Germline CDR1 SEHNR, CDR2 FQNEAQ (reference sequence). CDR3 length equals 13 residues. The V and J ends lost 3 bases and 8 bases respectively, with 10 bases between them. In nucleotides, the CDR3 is TGTGCCAGCAGCTTCCAGGGTGGGGAAAAACTGTTTTTT. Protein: CASSFQGGEKLFF. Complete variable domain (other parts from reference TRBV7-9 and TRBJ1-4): DTGVSQNPRHKITKRGQNVTFRCDPISEHNRLYWYRQTLGQGPEFLTYFQNEAQLEKSRLLSDRFSAERPKGSFSTLEIQRTEQGDSAMYLCASSFQGGEKLFFGSGTQLSVL.

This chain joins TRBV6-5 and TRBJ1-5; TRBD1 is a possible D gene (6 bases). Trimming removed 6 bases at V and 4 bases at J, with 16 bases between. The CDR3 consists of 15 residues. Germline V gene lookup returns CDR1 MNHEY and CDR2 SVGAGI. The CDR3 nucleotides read TGTGCCAGCAGGGACAGCAGGGCGTGGAATCAGCCCCAGCATTTT. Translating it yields CASRDSRAWNQPQHF.

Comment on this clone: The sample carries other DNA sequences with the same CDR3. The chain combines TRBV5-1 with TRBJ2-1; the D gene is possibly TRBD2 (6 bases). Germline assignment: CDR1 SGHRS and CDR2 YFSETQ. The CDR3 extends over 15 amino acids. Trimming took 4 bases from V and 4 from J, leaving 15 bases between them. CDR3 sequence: CASSLGLAAYNEQFF. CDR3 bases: TGCGCCAGCAGCCTGGGGTTAGCGGCTTACAATGAGCAGTTCTTC. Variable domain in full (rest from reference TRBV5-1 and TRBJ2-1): KAGVTQTPRYLIKTRGQQVTLSCSPISGHRSVSWYQQTPGQGLQFLFEYFSETQRNKGNFPGRFSGRQFSNSRSEMNVSTLELGDSALYLCASSLGLAAYNEQFFGPGTRLTVL.

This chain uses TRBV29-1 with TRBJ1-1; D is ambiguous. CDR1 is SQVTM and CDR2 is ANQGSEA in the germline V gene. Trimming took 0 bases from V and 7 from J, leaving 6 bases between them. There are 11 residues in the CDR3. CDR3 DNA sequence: TGCAGCGTTGAAGATCGGAGTGAAGCTTTCTTT. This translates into CSVEDRSEAFF.

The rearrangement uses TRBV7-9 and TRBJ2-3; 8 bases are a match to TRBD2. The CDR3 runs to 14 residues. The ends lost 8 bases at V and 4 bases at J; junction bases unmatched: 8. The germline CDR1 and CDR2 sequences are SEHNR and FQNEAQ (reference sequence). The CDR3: CASSNGLAPDTQYF. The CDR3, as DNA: TGTGCCAGCTCTAATGGACTAGCACCAGATACGCAGTATTTT.

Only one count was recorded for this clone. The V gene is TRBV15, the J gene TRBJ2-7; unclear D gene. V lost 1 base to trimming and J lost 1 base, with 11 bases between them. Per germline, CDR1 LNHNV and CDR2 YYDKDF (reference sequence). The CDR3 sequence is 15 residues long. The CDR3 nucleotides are TGTGCCACCAGCAGAGTAACCCTAGGATCCTACGAGCAGTACTTC. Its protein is CATSRVTLGSYEQYF.

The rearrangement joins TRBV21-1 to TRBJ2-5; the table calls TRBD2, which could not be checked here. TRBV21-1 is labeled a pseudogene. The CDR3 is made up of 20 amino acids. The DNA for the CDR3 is TGTGCCAGCAGCAAAGCGCTGCCAACCTCCAGCGGGGGGGAGATGGAGACCCAGTACTTC. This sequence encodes CASSKALPTSSGGEMETQYF.

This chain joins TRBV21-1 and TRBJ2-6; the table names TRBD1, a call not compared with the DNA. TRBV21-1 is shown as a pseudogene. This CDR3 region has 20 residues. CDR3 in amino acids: CASSKLVQGVHVAGANVLTF. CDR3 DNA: TGTGCCAGCAGCAAATTGGTTCAGGGGGTTCATGTCGCTGGGGCCAACGTCCTGACTTTC.

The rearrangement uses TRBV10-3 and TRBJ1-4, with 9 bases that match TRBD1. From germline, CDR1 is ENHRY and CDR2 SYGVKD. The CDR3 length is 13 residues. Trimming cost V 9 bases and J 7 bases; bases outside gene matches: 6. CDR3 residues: CAIQGALGEKLFF. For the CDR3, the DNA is TGTGCCATACAGGGGGCGCTGGGTGAAAAACTGTTTTTT.

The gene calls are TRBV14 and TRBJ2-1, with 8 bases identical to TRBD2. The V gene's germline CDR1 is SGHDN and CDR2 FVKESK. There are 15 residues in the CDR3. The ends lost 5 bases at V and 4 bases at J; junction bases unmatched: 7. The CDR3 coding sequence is TGTGCCAGCAGCTCCCCGGGGGGGCTTTACAATGAGCAGTTCTTC. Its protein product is CASSSPGGLYNEQFF.